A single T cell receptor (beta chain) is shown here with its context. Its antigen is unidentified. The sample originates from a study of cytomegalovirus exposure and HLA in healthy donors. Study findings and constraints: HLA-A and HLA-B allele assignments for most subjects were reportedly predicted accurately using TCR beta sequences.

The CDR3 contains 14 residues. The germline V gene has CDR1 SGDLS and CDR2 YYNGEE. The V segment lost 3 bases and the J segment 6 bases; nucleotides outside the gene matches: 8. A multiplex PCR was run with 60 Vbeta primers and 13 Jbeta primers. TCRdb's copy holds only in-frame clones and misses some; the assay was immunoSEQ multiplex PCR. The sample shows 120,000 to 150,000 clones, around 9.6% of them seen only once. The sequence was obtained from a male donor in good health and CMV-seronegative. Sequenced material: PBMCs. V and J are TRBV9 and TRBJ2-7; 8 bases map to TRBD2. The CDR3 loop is CASSARPGGGEQYF. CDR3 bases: TGTGCCAGCAGCGCCCGGCCGGGGGGGGGCGAGCAGTACTTC.